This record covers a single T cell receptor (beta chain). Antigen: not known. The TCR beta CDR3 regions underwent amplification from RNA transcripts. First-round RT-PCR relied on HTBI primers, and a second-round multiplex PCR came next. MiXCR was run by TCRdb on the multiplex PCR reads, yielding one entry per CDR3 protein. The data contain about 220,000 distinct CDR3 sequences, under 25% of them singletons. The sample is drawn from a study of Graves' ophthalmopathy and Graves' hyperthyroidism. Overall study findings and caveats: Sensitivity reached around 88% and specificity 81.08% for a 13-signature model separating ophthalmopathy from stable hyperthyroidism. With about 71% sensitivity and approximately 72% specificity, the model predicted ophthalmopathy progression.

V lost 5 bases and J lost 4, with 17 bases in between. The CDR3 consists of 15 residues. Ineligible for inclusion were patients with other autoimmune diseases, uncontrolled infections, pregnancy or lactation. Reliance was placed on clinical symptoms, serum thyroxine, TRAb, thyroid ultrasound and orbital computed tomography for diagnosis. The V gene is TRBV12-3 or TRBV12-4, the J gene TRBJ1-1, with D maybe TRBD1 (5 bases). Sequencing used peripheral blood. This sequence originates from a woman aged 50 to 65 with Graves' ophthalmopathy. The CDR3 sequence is CASSQRRGGGTEAFF. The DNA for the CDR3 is TGTGCCAGCAGTCAGCGAAGGGGCGGGGGCACTGAAGCTTTCTTT.